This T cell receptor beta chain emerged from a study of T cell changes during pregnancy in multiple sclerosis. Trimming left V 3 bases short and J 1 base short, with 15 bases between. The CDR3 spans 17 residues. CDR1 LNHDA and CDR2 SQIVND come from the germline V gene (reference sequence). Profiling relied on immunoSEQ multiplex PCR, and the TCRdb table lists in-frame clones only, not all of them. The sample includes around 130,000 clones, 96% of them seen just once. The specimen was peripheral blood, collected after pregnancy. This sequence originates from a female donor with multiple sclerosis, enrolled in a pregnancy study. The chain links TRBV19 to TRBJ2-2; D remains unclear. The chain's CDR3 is CASSIGASGGNTGELFF. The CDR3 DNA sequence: TGTGCCAGTAGTATCGGCGCCTCAGGTGGGAACACCGGGGAGCTGTTTTTT.